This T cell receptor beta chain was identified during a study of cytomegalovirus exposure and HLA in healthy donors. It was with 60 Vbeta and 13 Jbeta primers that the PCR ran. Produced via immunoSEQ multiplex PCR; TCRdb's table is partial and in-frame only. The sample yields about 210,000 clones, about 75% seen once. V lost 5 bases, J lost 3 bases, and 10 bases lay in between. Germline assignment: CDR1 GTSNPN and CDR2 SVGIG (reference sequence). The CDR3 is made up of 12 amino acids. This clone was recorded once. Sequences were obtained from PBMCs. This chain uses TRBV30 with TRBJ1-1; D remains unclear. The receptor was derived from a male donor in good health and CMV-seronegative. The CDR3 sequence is CAWGYRDTEAFF. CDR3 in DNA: TGTGCCTGGGGGTATCGGGACACTGAAGCTTTCTTT.